This T cell receptor beta chain stems from a study of response to subunit inactivated influenza vaccine (dated by TCRdb to 2016 to 2019). Some background on the complete study: Deep quantitative T cell receptor repertoire profiling was used in the study to track responses to a trivalent subunit inactivated influenza vaccine.

CDR1 and CDR2, looked up from the germline V gene, are SGHRS and YFSETQ. The CDR3 has 14 amino acids, counting the end cysteine and phenylalanine. Only CDR3 DNA remains: 42 bases, in frame from the first base. Between the V and J ends, shortened by 5 bases and 2 bases respectively, the junction contains 14 bases. As to this clonotype: Its cognate antigen has yet to be identified. Base qualities are not provided; no much larger clone lies one nucleotide away.

General study outcomes and caveats: The authors proposed that each seasonal influenza vaccination may bring in only a limited number of new T cells.

Library generation was performed with RT-PCR. The listed sequencing device is Illumina HiSeq 2500. Using fastp at Q25 and MiXCR, TCRdb reprocessed the public reads and kept productive beta chains. All rows with the same CDR3 protein become a single entry with the most common DNA and genes. A total of about 570,000 distinct CDR3 sequences appear in this sample, about 10% of them only once. The ten most abundant clones make up roughly 10% of the sample. This receptor was obtained from a man aged 50-59 years who received an inactivated influenza vaccine. Donor details come from another sample of the same person, matched by shared clones. Sequenced material: PBMCs from blood, taken on the day of vaccination. The V and J genes are TRBV5-1 and TRBJ2-7; the D gene is perhaps TRBD1, from 5 matching bases. The DNA sequence is TGCGCCAGCAGTCCGCAGACAGACACCTACGAGCAGTACTTC. Its translation reads: CASSPQTDTYEQYF.